This TCR beta chain was captured in a study of metastatic and nonmetastatic thyroid tumors. Study-level background: For malignant and benign thyroid patients, tumor or nodule tissue and blood were the sources whose repertoires were compared. Study-wide points: The study reportedly found significantly higher TCR beta diversity in malignant thyroid tumors than benign nodules, in blood and tumor.

Every patient underwent thyroid surgery untreated. V was pared by 4 bases and J by 2 bases, with 12 bases of the junction left unmatched. The germline gives CDR1 SGHTA, CDR2 FQGTGA. There are 18 residues in the CDR3. This clone has at least ten counts. Its antigen remains unknown. Original processing methods: Variation in CDR3 across clinicopathological groups served as the basis for constructing a distant-metastasis classifier in papillary thyroid cancer. TCRdb re-processed the PCR reads through MiXCR. TCRdb assigned the V and J calls; the authors' analysis was not used. The sample has almost 70,000 clones; about 14% are singletons.

Sequencing used blood. The receptor was derived from a male donor with papillary thyroid cancer or a benign thyroid nodule (not recorded which). Some clones in this sample may be carry-over from other donors' samples. The chain couples TRBV7-3 to TRBJ2-1; 9 bases agree with TRBD2. CDR3 residues: CASSSPLNSGGTYNEQFF. CDR3 nucleotides: TGTGCCAGCAGCTCCCCATTGAATAGCGGGGGAACCTACAATGAGCAGTTCTTC.